The 8 T cell receptor beta chains listed next were all sequenced from one sample in a study of radiation and T cells in renal cell carcinoma. Indicated time point: baseline pretreatment blood. Sample treatment: 15 Gy SBRT to primary tumor, nephrectomy 4 weeks later. Clones were read by immunoSEQ multiplex PCR, and TCRdb kept only the in-frame ones, dropping some. In the table there are about 130,000 clones, around 83% of which are singletons. Specimen: blood, collected from a patient whose treatment included radiotherapy and nephrectomy. The source of these receptors is a woman aged 55 to 70 with renal cell carcinoma.

This chain uses TRBV18 with TRBJ2-3; D possibly corresponds to TRBD1 (6 bases). Between the trimmed V and J ends, which lost 6 bases and 6 bases, there was a span of 10 bases. Germline V CDR1 and CDR2: KGHSH, LQKENI. CDR3 size: 12 residues. In DNA, the CDR3 is TGTGCCAGCTCGCTCACAGGGGATACGCAGTATTTT. It codes for CASSLTGDTQYF.

J is TRBJ2-1 and V is TRBV11-2; possible D gene TRBD2, 5 bases. This CDR3 region has 14 residues. V was pared by 4 bases and J by 7 bases, with 14 bases between. Germline V CDR1 and CDR2: SGHAT, FQNNGV. In DNA, the CDR3 is TGTGCCAGCAGCTGGTCTTTAGCGACAAATGAGCAGTTCTTC. Amino acid sequence: CASSWSLATNEQFF. Based on the CDR3 plus reference TRBV11-2 and TRBJ2-1, the full variable domain is EAGVAQSPRYKIIEKRQSVAFWCNPISGHATLYWYQQILGQGPKLLIQFQNNGVVDDSQLPKDRFSAERLKGVDSTLKIQPAKLEDSAVYLCASSWSLATNEQFFGPGTRLTVL.

The chain links TRBV4-2 to TRBJ1-2, with a tentative D call TRBD1 (6 bases). The CDR3 has 15 amino acids. Germline lookup yields CDR1 LGHNA and CDR2 YNFKEQ. Trimming removed 3 bases from V and 3 bases from J, with 14 bases in between. DNA for the CDR3: TGTGCCAGCAGCCATACAGGGCAGGGGCACTATGGCTACACCTTC. Residues: CASSHTGQGHYGYTF.

A single count supports this clone. V and J are TRBV19 and TRBJ2-5; D gene unclear. The germline gives CDR1 LNHDA, CDR2 SQIVND (reference sequence). V was pared by 1 base and J by 5 bases, with 8 bases between. The CDR3 is 13 amino acids. The CDR3 nucleotides read TGTGCCAGTAGTATAGTTCTTCGGGAGACCCAGTACTTC. Protein sequence: CASSIVLRETQYF.

The chain carries TRBV6-5 and TRBJ2-3, with 9 bases that match TRBD1. V lost 2 bases, J lost 3 bases, and 3 bases stayed unmatched. The CDR3 is 15 amino acids. From germline, CDR1 is MNHEY and CDR2 SVGAGI. CDR3 coding DNA: TGTGCCAGCAGTTACCTGACAGGGGGGACAGATACGCAGTATTTT. It translates to CASSYLTGGTDTQYF.

This clone was seen just once. The V gene is TRBV5-1, the J gene TRBJ1-1; D unclear. The CDR3 loop spans 16 amino acids. CDR1 SGHRS and CDR2 YFSETQ come from the germline V gene. The V gene lost 1 base and the J gene lost 5 bases, with 18 bases spanning the gap. The CDR3 sequence: CASSLRAPDVSTEAFF. The CDR3 DNA sequence: TGCGCCAGCAGCTTGAGGGCTCCAGACGTTAGTACTGAAGCTTTCTTT. Full variable domain (missing parts from reference TRBV5-1 and TRBJ1-1): KAGVTQTPRYLIKTRGQQVTLSCSPISGHRSVSWYQQTPGQGLQFLFEYFSETQRNKGNFPGRFSGRQFSNSRSEMNVSTLELGDSALYLCASSLRAPDVSTEAFFGQGTRLTVV.

J is TRBJ2-7 and V is TRBV9; 7 bases align to TRBD2. This CDR3 region has 14 residues. Germline V gene data show CDR1 as SGDLS and CDR2 as YYNGEE. Trimming cost V 3 bases and J 2 bases; bases outside gene matches: 5. The CDR3 reads CASSESSGPYEQYF. The CDR3 nucleotides read TGTGCCAGCAGCGAAAGTAGCGGGCCCTACGAGCAGTACTTC.

This clone was counted only a few times. This sequence joins TRBV10-3 and TRBJ2-7; TRBD1 is a possible D gene (6 bases). Germline lookup yields CDR1 ENHRY and CDR2 SYGVKD. The CDR3 length is 14 residues. Deletions cut 6 bases from V and 3 bases from J, with 15 bases between. The CDR3 bases are TGTGCCATCAGGAGGGACAACTTAGACTACGAGCAGTACTTC. Translation gives CAIRRDNLDYEQYF.